This TCR beta chain was recorded in a study of blood T cell repertoires in COVID-19. Study-level information: Material from acute and convalescent COVID-19 was sourced from the United States, Italy and Spain. T cells, B-cell-depleted T cells, or PBMCs supplied cDNA or gDNA.

The assay was immunoSEQ multiplex PCR, and TCRdb's table has in-frame clones only and misses some. The data show under 250,000 clones, around 83% seen once. Germline V gives CDR1 KGHSH, CDR2 LQKENI. The ends were cut back, 3 bases at V and 6 bases at J, with 14 bases in the middle. The CDR3 runs to 14 residues. The sequence was obtained from a man aged 50 to 59 with active or convalescent COVID-19. The sample consisted of peripheral blood. This sequence joins TRBV18 and TRBJ1-2; D is possibly TRBD1 (6 bases). The DNA of the CDR3 is TGTGCCAGCTCACCTTCAGGGGAAGCTCATGGCTACACCTTC. The encoded protein is CASSPSGEAHGYTF.